The source of this T cell receptor beta chain is a study of OX40 agonist ivuxolimab in advanced cancers. In the study overall: Partial responses were seen in three patients, one with hepatocellular carcinoma and two with cutaneous melanoma.

Study-level results: There were, on average, more expanded clones in CD8+ T cells than in CD4+.

Method: immunoSEQ multiplex PCR; TCRdb's copy keeps in-frame clones and lacks some. The sample holds approximately 99,000 clones, less than 95% seen once. Points on this clone: What it binds is unknown.

Trimming cost V 4 bases and J 2 bases, with 18 bases left between them. This CDR3 has 17 amino acids. CDR1 and CDR2 from the germline V gene are MGHRA and YSYEKL. The chain employs TRBV4-1 and TRBJ1-3; D is possibly TRBD1 (5 bases). This receptor was taken from an adult with an advanced solid tumor such as melanoma, head and neck, liver or kidney cancer. Material: CD4+ or CD8+ T cells sorted from blood, obtained in a trial of the OX40 agonist ivuxolimab. CDR3 residues: CASSPSPDGAAGNTIYF. CDR3 nucleotide sequence: TGCGCCAGCAGCCCTTCTCCGGACGGGGCGGCTGGAAACACCATATATTTT.